This note documents a single T cell receptor (beta chain) sequence. Its antigen is not identified. Through a sample-barcoded 5' primer and a J-beta primer mix, a second PCR was run for 7 to 11 cycles. Using its own MiXCR run on the 5' RACE reads, TCRdb lists one record per CDR3 protein. This sample yields 1.5 million to 2 million distinct CDR3 sequences, of which 49% are seen a single time; approximately 2.1% belongs to the top ten. The source of the sample is a study of blood T cells in healthy people across ages. The study, taken as a whole, reports: While age rose, TCR beta diversity per million T cells dropped in a roughly linear way.

Sequenced material: blood. The sequence was collected from a woman in her 40s in good health.

CDR3 DNA: TGCGCCGGCTCCCTAGCGGGGGGCCCCGTTTGGCAGACCCAGTACTTC. As protein: CAGSLAGGPVWQTQYF. The genes are TRBV5-1 and TRBJ2-5; 11 nucleotides align to TRBD2. V shed 10 bases and J 6 bases; nucleotides not matched to a gene: 17. The V gene's germline CDR1 is SGHRS and CDR2 YFSETQ. The CDR3 extends over 16 amino acids. The full variable domain, completed using reference TRBV5-1 and TRBJ2-5, is KAGVTQTPRYLIKTRGQQVTLSCSPISGHRSVSWYQQTPGQGLQFLFEYFSETQRNKGNFPGRFSGRQFSNSRSEMNVSTLELGDSALYLCAGSLAGGPVWQTQYFGPGTRLLVL.